A single sample is the source of the 10 T cell receptor beta chains below, sequenced in a study of shared clonotypes between healthy human individuals. Repertoires were generated with immunoSEQ multiplex PCR, while TCRdb's copy carries only in-frame clones and drops some. The sample shows around 700,000 clones, 72% of them seen only once. Material: memory CD4+ T cells sorted from blood. Subset meaning: CD45RA-negative fraction. The receptors here all came from a woman younger than 45 in good health.

The genes are TRBV6-4 and TRBJ1-2; D uncertain. The V gene lost 5 bases and the J gene lost 0 bases, with 10 bases spanning the gap. Per germline, CDR1 MRHNA and CDR2 SNTAGT. The CDR3 has 14 amino acids. The CDR3 coding sequence is TGTGCCAGCAGTTTGAGTCGCTCTAACTATGGCTACACCTTC. Its protein is CASSLSRSNYGYTF.

The rearrangement uses TRBV6-5 and TRBJ2-7; tentative D call: TRBD2 (5 bases). The CDR3 runs 15 residues. Germline V gives CDR1 MNHEY, CDR2 SVGAGI. Trimming pared 0 bases from V and 0 bases from J, leaving 9 bases between. As DNA, the CDR3 is TGTGCCAGCAGTTACTCGCGGGCGGGCTCCTACGAGCAGTACTTC. As protein: CASSYSRAGSYEQYF.

This clone was seen a handful of times. The genes are TRBV18 and TRBJ1-2; 7 positions match TRBD1. Germline-derived CDR1 and CDR2 are KGHSH and LQKENI. V lost 3 bases to trimming and J lost 7 bases; unmatched junction nucleotides: 5. The CDR3 runs to 13 residues. CDR3 nucleotide sequence: TGTGCCAGCTCACCTGGGACAGAAATTGGCTACACCTTC. This gives the protein CASSPGTEIGYTF.

This chain links TRBV7-9 with TRBJ2-3; 7 bases align to TRBD1. The CDR3 spans 14 residues. The J segment lost 1 base and the V segment lost 6 bases, leaving 4 bases of the junction unmatched. Per the germline V gene, CDR1 is SEHNR and CDR2 is FQNEAQ (reference sequence). Written as DNA, the CDR3 is TGTGCCAGCAGTTGGGGGACAGGCACAGATACGCAGTATTTT. It yields the protein CASSWGTGTDTQYF.

The chain employs TRBV10-2 and TRBJ2-7, with a tentative D call TRBD1 (6 bases). With 5 bases removed from V and 3 bases from J, the gap between germline ends came to 14 bases. This CDR3 region has 14 residues. CDR1 is WSHSY, CDR2 SAAADI, per germline. The chain's CDR3 is CASSSAGDDYEQYF. The CDR3 nucleotides read TGCGCCAGCAGTTCGGCAGGGGACGACTACGAGCAGTACTTC.

The chain uses TRBV28 and TRBJ1-2; D call uncertain. The germline gives CDR1 MDHEN, CDR2 SYDVKM. The CDR3 contains 15 residues. V lost 3 bases to trimming and J lost 4 bases, with 15 bases between them. CDR3 nucleotides: TGTGCCAGCAGTTTCCCTGGTAATCCGGGCTATGGCTACACCTTC. As protein: CASSFPGNPGYGYTF.

In the case of this clone: This CDR3 is also generated by other DNA sequences in the sample. The V call is TRBV5-1, the J call TRBJ1-2; the D gene is possibly TRBD1 (6 bases). Germline V gene data show CDR1 as SGHRS and CDR2 as YFSETQ. The ends were cut back, 4 bases at V and 5 bases at J, with 9 bases in the middle. This CDR3 region has 12 residues. This CDR3 is CASSPGQYGYTF. Here the CDR3 DNA reads TGCGCCAGCAGCCCAGGACAGTATGGCTACACCTTC.

The CDR3, as DNA: TGTGCCAGCAGCCTCCGATCTGACACTGAAGCTTTCTTT. It codes for CASSLRSDTEAFF. This chain uses TRBV7-9 with TRBJ1-1; no clear D gene. V shed 5 bases and J shed 3 bases, with 10 bases lying between them. The germline V gene has CDR1 SEHNR and CDR2 FQNEAQ (reference sequence). The CDR3 runs to 13 residues.

The V call is TRBV15, the J call TRBJ2-3; 8 bases line up with TRBD1. V shed 5 bases and J 3 bases; nucleotides not matched to a gene: 13. The CDR3 is 17 amino acids. From germline, CDR1 is LNHNV and CDR2 YYDKDF (reference sequence). CDR3 region: CATSAGRRTGNTDTQYF. For the CDR3, the DNA is TGTGCCACCAGCGCTGGAAGGAGGACAGGGAATACAGATACGCAGTATTTT.

The DNA of the CDR3 is TGTGCCAGCTCAAACTTAGGGACAGGGGGCCGTGGGGCCAACGTCCTGACTTTC. Its translation is CASSNLGTGGRGANVLTF. This chain links TRBV18 with TRBJ2-6; 12 nucleotides match TRBD1. The CDR3 is 18 amino acids. Per the germline V gene, CDR1 is KGHSH and CDR2 is LQKENI. Trimming took 5 bases from V and 3 from J; bases not matched to a gene: 8.